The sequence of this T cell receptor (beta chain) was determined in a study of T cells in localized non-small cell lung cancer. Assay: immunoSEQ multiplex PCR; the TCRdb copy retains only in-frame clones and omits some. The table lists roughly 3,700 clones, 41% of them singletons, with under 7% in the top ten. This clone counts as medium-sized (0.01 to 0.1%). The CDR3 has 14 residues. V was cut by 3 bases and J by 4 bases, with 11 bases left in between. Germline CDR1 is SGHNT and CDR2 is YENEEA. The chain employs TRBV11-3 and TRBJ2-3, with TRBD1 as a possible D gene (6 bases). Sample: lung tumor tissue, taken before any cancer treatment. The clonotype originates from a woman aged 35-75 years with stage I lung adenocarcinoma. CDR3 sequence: CASSLGAAADTQYF. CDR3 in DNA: TGTGCCAGCAGCTTGGGGGCAGCGGCAGATACGCAGTATTTT.